The entry below gives a single T cell receptor (beta chain) sequence along with its context. The sample comes from a study of blood T cell repertoires in COVID-19. Study overall: T cells, B-cell-depleted T cells, or PBMCs provided the cDNA or gDNA that served as material.

Trimming removed 1 base at V and 1 base at J, with 7 bases between. CDR3 length: 14 residues. Germline loops: CDR1 SGHAT, CDR2 FQNNGV. How the authors handled the data: Reference gene primer amplification in the assay estimated nucleated cell counts. Sequencing used immunoSEQ multiplex PCR; TCRdb keeps in-frame clones, though not all of them. Clonal size and the V and J genes are those of that table, whereas D and trimming came from the DNA. The sample comprises under 300,000 clones, 83% of which are singletons, and 7.5% to 10% rests with the top ten. The V call is TRBV11-2, the J call TRBJ1-1; D unclear. This receptor was identified in a woman in her forties or fifties who had recovered from COVID-19. The sample was peripheral blood. The CDR3 here is CASSLARRNTEAFF. CDR3 coding DNA: TGTGCCAGCAGCTTAGCCAGGCGGAACACTGAAGCTTTCTTT. The full variable domain, its missing parts supplied by reference TRBV11-2 and TRBJ1-1, is EAGVAQSPRYKIIEKRQSVAFWCNPISGHATLYWYQQILGQGPKLLIQFQNNGVVDDSQLPKDRFSAERLKGVDSTLKIQPAKLEDSAVYLCASSLARRNTEAFFGQGTRLTVV.